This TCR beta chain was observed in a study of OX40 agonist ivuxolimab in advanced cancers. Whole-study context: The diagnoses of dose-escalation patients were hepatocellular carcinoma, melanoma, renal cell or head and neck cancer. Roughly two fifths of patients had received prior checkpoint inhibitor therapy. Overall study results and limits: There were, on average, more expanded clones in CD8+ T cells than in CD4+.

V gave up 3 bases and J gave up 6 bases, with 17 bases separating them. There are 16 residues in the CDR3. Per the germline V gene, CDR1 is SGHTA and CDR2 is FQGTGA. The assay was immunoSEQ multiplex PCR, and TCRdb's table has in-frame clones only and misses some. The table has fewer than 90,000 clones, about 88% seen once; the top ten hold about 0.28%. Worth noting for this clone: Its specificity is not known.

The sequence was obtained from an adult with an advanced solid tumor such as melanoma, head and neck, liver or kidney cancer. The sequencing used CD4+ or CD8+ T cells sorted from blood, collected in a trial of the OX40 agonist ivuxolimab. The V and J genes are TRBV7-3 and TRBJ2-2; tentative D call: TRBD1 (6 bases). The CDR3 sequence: CASSFSGGRGSGELFF. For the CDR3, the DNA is TGTGCCAGCAGCTTCTCCGGCGGCAGGGGATCCGGGGAGCTGTTTTTT.